The 14 T cell receptor beta chains below all came from one sample that was sequenced in a study of PD-L1 blockade in urothelial cancer. The sample's time point: peripheral blood 6 weeks after treatment start. Measured with immunoSEQ multiplex PCR; TCRdb has only the in-frame clones, and not every one. The table has some 39,000 clones, more than 75% seen once. The starting material was PBMCs, obtained around atezolizumab (anti-PD-L1) treatment. The receptors stem from a man aged 70-80 years with urothelial cancer.

The rearrangement uses TRBV6-5 and TRBJ2-1; tentatively, D is TRBD1 (5 bases). V lost 0 bases, J lost 6 bases, and 6 bases lay in between. This CDR3 comprises 13 residues. CDR1 MNHEY and CDR2 SVGAGI come from the germline V gene. The CDR3 DNA is TGTGCCAGCAGTTACTCCAGGGTCAATGAGCAGTTCTTC. Encoded protein: CASSYSRVNEQFF.

V usage is TRBV27 and J usage is TRBJ2-1; 15 bases map to TRBD2. Trimming removed 0 bases from V and 2 bases from J; junction bases left unmatched: 8. The CDR3 is 20 amino acids. CDR1 and CDR2 (germline): MNHEY, SMNVEV (reference sequence). CDR3 coding DNA: TGTGCCAGCAGTTTATCGATGGGACTAGCGGGAGGTCCGCCCTACAATGAGCAGTTCTTC. This translates into CASSLSMGLAGGPPYNEQFF.

Note on this clone: A much larger clone is a single base away; this may be a read error. The chain combines TRBV5-1 with TRBJ1-1; maybe TRBD1 (6 bases). This CDR3 has 13 residues. Germline V gives CDR1 SGHRS, CDR2 YFSETQ. The V end lost 4 bases, the J end lost 1 base, and 8 bases lay between the germline ends. The CDR3 here is CASSQQGNTEAFF. CDR3 DNA sequence: TGCGCCAGCAGCCAACAGGGGAACACTGAAGCTTTCTTT.

This chain joins TRBV30 and TRBJ2-1, with 10 bases lining up with TRBD2. Germline V gene data show CDR1 as GTSNPN and CDR2 as SVGIG (reference sequence). The junction had 13 bases not matched to a gene; V was cut back by 7 bases and J by 1 base. The CDR3 consists of 17 residues. The CDR3 nucleotides read TGTGCCTATAGCGGGAGGAGAATAAGGACTTCCTACAATGAGCAGTTCTTC. The encoded protein is CAYSGRRIRTSYNEQFF. The entire variable domain, with the rest obtained from reference TRBV30 and TRBJ2-1, is as follows: SQTIHQWPATLVQPVGSPLSLECTVEGTSNPNLYWYRQAAGRGLQLLFYSVGIGQISSEVPQNLSASRPQDRQFILSSKKLLLSDSGFYLCAYSGRRIRTSYNEQFFGPGTRLTVL.

V is TRBV5-1 and J is TRBJ1-4, with D unresolved. CDR3 size: 15 residues. V shed 0 bases and J shed 0 bases, with 6 bases lying between them. Germline V CDR1 and CDR2: SGHRS, YFSETQ. The CDR3 protein is CASSLAGATNEKLFF. The CDR3 coding sequence is TGCGCCAGCAGCTTGGCCGGAGCAACTAATGAAAAACTGTTTTTT.

This chain uses TRBV14 with TRBJ2-7; 7 bases line up with TRBD1. Germline V gene lookup returns CDR1 SGHDN and CDR2 FVKESK. V was pared by 5 bases and J by 0 bases, with 1 base of the junction left unmatched. The CDR3 covers 13 residues. DNA for the CDR3: TGTGCCAGCAGCGGGGACAGCTCCTACGAGCAGTACTTC. Its translation is CASSGDSSYEQYF.

The count of this clone is one. The chain links TRBV6-1 to TRBJ2-7; TRBD1 agrees at 7 bases. The V segment lost 5 bases and the J segment 6 bases; nucleotides outside the gene matches: 7. This CDR3 region has 13 residues. The germline CDR1 and CDR2 sequences are MNHNS and SASEGT. CDR3 in amino acids: CASSQTGLGEQYF. CDR3 in DNA: TGTGCCAGCAGTCAGACAGGGCTAGGCGAGCAGTACTTC.

The chain combines TRBV10-1 with TRBJ2-7; TRBD1 might be the D (7 bases). Germline CDR1 and CDR2: WNHNN and SYGVQD (reference sequence). Trimming pared 3 bases from V and 3 bases from J, leaving 15 bases between. This CDR3 has 15 residues. In DNA form, the CDR3 reads TGCGCCAGCAGTGAAAATGCAGGGGGGAGCTACGAGCAGTACTTC. Its translation: CASSENAGGSYEQYF.

The V gene is TRBV5-6, the J gene TRBJ1-3; tentatively, D is TRBD1 (6 bases). The CDR3 is 16 amino acids. The germline V and J ends were trimmed by 0 bases and 4 bases, with 14 bases remaining between them. The germline V gene encodes CDR1 SGHDT and CDR2 YYEEEE. Here the CDR3 DNA reads TGTGCCAGCAGCTTGGTGGGGCAGGGGTCCGGAAACACCATATATTTT. Amino acids: CASSLVGQGSGNTIYF.

This clone was detected only once. This sequence joins TRBV7-8 and TRBJ2-1, with 14 bases aligning to TRBD2. Germline CDR1 reads SGHVS; CDR2 reads FQNEAQ. Trimming took 6 bases from V and 10 from J; bases not matched to a gene: 5. The CDR3 covers 14 residues. The CDR3 region is CASRRLAGGGEQFF. CDR3 in DNA: TGTGCCAGCAGGAGACTAGCGGGAGGGGGGGAGCAGTTCTTC.

The chain employs TRBV30 and TRBJ2-1; D is perhaps TRBD2 (6 bases). V was clipped by 8 bases and J by 1 base, with 21 bases between them. CDR1 is GTSNPN and CDR2 is SVGIG in the germline V gene (reference sequence). The CDR3 covers 16 residues. CDR3 protein: CAGIGGAGGSYNEQFF. The CDR3 DNA follows: TGTGCCGGGATAGGAGGGGCGGGTGGATCCTACAATGAGCAGTTCTTC.

V usage is TRBV2 and J usage is TRBJ2-3; D gene ambiguous. Germline loops: CDR1 SNHLY, CDR2 FYNNEI. This CDR3 region has 13 residues. V was pared by 4 bases and J by 0 bases, with 5 bases between. The CDR3 is CASSGASTDTQYF. In nucleotides, the CDR3 is TGTGCCAGCAGTGGGGCTAGCACAGATACGCAGTATTTT.

The chain couples TRBV30 to TRBJ2-5; tentatively, D is TRBD2 (6 bases). This CDR3 comprises 12 residues. Germline V lookup: CDR1 GTSNPN, CDR2 SVGIG (reference sequence). Trimming took 7 bases from V and 5 from J, leaving 14 bases between them. The CDR3 reads CAFSEGLETQYF. The CDR3 DNA reads as TGTGCCTTTTCGGAGGGTCTGGAGACCCAGTACTTC.

The rearrangement joins TRBV7-9 to TRBJ1-2; no clear D. Trimming cost V 1 base and J 4 bases, with 10 bases left between them. CDR3 length equals 14 residues. Germline V gives CDR1 SEHNR, CDR2 FQNEAQ (reference sequence). CDR3: CASSLGAPGYGYTF. The CDR3 bases are TGTGCCAGCAGCTTAGGTGCCCCGGGCTATGGCTACACCTTC.